A selection of T cell receptor beta chains follows, all from one sample in a study of blood T cells in healthy people across ages. In TCRdb, the 5' RACE reads were re-called with MiXCR into one record per CDR3 protein. The sample has about 780,000 distinct CDR3 sequences, approximately 67% seen once. The specimen sequenced was blood. These receptors came from a man aged 30 to 39 in good health. Both conserved end residues are part of each CDR3. D genes are given only for firm matches. Some rows mark clone size as missing; the rest say once, few, many or name a class of expanded clone.

CDR3nt: TGCAGCGTTGAAGGGGGGACAGGGTCGGAGACCCAGTACTTC; CDR3aa: CSVEGGTGSETQYF; abundance: NA; v_gene: TRBV29-1; d_gene: TRBD1; j_gene: TRBJ2-5
CDR3nt: TGTGCCAGCAGTGAAGACAGGGAAGTTCAGCCCCAGCATTTT; CDR3aa: CASSEDREVQPQHF; abundance: NA; v_gene: TRBV27; d_gene: TRBD1; j_gene: TRBJ1-5
CDR3nt: TGCGCCAGCAGCACACGACAGGGAGCCGGGGAGCTGTTTTTT; CDR3aa: CASSTRQGAGELFF; abundance: NA; v_gene: TRBV5-1; d_gene: TRBD1; j_gene: TRBJ2-2
CDR3nt: TGTGCCAGCATCGGTACAGGTACTTCTGGGGCCAACGTCCTGACTTTC; CDR3aa: CASIGTGTSGANVLTF; abundance: NA; v_gene: TRBV2; d_gene: NA; j_gene: TRBJ2-6
CDR3nt: TGTGCCAGCAGTCCCGGGGACAGGGTTGTTGGCTACACCTTC; CDR3aa: CASSPGDRVVGYTF; abundance: few; v_gene: TRBV12-3/TRBV12-4; d_gene: TRBD1; j_gene: TRBJ1-2
CDR3nt: TGTGCCAGCAGCGCCCCGGGACAGGGTGTATTTACGCAGTATTTT; CDR3aa: CASSAPGQGVFTQYF; abundance: NA; v_gene: TRBV7-2; d_gene: TRBD1; j_gene: TRBJ2-3
CDR3nt: TGTGCCATCACCCCGAGACAGGGCCACGAGCAGTACTTC; CDR3aa: CAITPRQGHEQYF; abundance: NA; v_gene: TRBV10-3; d_gene: TRBD1; j_gene: TRBJ2-7
CDR3nt: TGTGCCAGCAGCCCCGGTAGGAGTAGCGGGGTTAACTCCTACAATGAGCAGTTCTTC; CDR3aa: CASSPGRSSGVNSYNEQFF; abundance: few; v_gene: TRBV14; d_gene: TRBD2; j_gene: TRBJ2-1
CDR3nt: TGTGCCAGCGCACCGGGACTGCTATCCTACGAGCAGTACTTC; CDR3aa: CASAPGLLSYEQYF; abundance: few; v_gene: TRBV7-2; d_gene: NA; j_gene: TRBJ2-7
CDR3nt: TGTGCCAGCTCACCGGGGGCACAAGAGACCCAGTACTTC; CDR3aa: CASSPGAQETQYF; abundance: few; v_gene: TRBV7-3; d_gene: NA; j_gene: TRBJ2-5
CDR3nt: TGTGCCAGCAGCCCGGCGGGGGCGGCAGAGACCCAGTACTTC; CDR3aa: CASSPAGAAETQYF; abundance: NA; v_gene: TRBV7-8; d_gene: NA; j_gene: TRBJ2-5
CDR3nt: TGTGCCAGCAGCGTACAAAGTGGGGGTGCCACCGGGGAGCTGTTTTTT; CDR3aa: CASSVQSGGATGELFF; abundance: NA; v_gene: TRBV7-2; d_gene: NA; j_gene: TRBJ2-2
CDR3nt: TGTGCCAGCAGTTACTCTGCCGGGATGGCAGATACGCAGTATTTT; CDR3aa: CASSYSAGMADTQYF; abundance: NA; v_gene: TRBV6-5; d_gene: NA; j_gene: TRBJ2-3
CDR3nt: TGTGCCAGCATCGAGGGGGCCAGAGCTAACTATGGCTACACCTTC; CDR3aa: CASIEGARANYGYTF; abundance: NA; v_gene: TRBV6-2/TRBV6-3; d_gene: TRBD1; j_gene: TRBJ1-2
CDR3nt: TGCAGCGGCAGGAAGGACACTGAAGCTTTCTTT; CDR3aa: CSGRKDTEAFF; abundance: few; v_gene: TRBV29-1; d_gene: NA; j_gene: TRBJ1-1
CDR3nt: TGTGCCAGCAGAACCAGCAGGGGTGGCGAGCAGTACTTC; CDR3aa: CASRTSRGGEQYF; abundance: NA; v_gene: TRBV2; d_gene: NA; j_gene: TRBJ2-7
CDR3nt: TGTGCCAGCAGCTTTGACACTTTGAGGGGTGAGCAGTTCTTC; CDR3aa: CASSFDTLRGEQFF; abundance: NA; v_gene: TRBV11-2; d_gene: NA; j_gene: TRBJ2-1
CDR3nt: TGCAGCGTCAGGGGGGGTGTAAAAAACATTCAGTACTTC; CDR3aa: CSVRGGVKNIQYF; abundance: NA; v_gene: TRBV29-1; d_gene: NA; j_gene: TRBJ2-4
CDR3nt: TGTGCCAGCAGTCGGGGGCCAGGGAAAGAATCTCCTCGGAACACTGAAGCTTTCTTT; CDR3aa: CASSRGPGKESPRNTEAFF; abundance: few; v_gene: TRBV12-3/TRBV12-4; d_gene: NA; j_gene: TRBJ1-1
CDR3nt: TGTGCCAGGGAGCCCCAAGGGAGGGATAGCACAGATACGCAGTATTTT; CDR3aa: CAREPQGRDSTDTQYF; abundance: NA; v_gene: TRBV9; d_gene: TRBD2; j_gene: TRBJ2-3